This T cell receptor beta chain was documented in a study of cytomegalovirus exposure and HLA in healthy donors. Whole-study results and caveats: The Asian-associated ancestry cluster reportedly had fewer N-insertions than the approximately 650-donor mean in a later analysis. Three CMV-associated chains proved CMV antigen-specific in vitro.

The PCR made use of 60 Vbeta and 13 Jbeta primers. TCRdb's table, derived via immunoSEQ multiplex PCR, lists solely in-frame clones and lacks some. Its table records some 64,000 clones. On this clone itself: The antigen remains undetermined.

This CDR3 comprises 17 residues. Losses at the gene ends were 4 bases for V and 2 bases for J; bases not matched to a gene: 13. Germline CDR1 is MGHRA and CDR2 is YSYEKL. The V call is TRBV4-1, the J call TRBJ2-7; 8 positions match TRBD2. What was sequenced was PBMCs. This TCR derives from a woman aged 30 to 39 in good health and CMV-seronegative. The CDR3 spells CASSPGGHGGAAYEQYF. The CDR3 bases are TGCGCCAGCAGCCCTGGAGGTCACGGGGGGGCTGCCTACGAGCAGTACTTC.